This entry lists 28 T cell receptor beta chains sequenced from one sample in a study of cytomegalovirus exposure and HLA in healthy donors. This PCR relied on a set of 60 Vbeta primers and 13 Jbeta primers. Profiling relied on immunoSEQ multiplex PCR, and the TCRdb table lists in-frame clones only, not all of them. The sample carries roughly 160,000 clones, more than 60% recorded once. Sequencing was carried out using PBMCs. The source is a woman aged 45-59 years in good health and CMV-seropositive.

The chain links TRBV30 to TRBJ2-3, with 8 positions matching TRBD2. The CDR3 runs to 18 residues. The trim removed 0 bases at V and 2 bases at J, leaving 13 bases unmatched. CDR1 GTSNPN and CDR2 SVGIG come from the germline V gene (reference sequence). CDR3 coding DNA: TGTGCCTGGAGTGTTCCCCGGATAAGCGGGGGATCCACAGATACGCAGTATTTT. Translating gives CAWSVPRISGGSTDTQYF.

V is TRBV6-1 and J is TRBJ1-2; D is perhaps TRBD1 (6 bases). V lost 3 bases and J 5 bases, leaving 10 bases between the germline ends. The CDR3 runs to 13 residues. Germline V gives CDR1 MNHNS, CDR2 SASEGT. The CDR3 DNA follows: TGTGCCAGCAGTGAGTCAGGGGTGTATGGCTACACCTTC. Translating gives CASSESGVYGYTF.

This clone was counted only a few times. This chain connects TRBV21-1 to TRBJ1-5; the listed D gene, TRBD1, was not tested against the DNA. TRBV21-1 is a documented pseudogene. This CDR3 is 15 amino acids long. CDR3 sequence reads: CASSKHRQDNQPQHF. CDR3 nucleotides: TGTGCCAGCAGCAAACACCGACAGGACAATCAGCCCCAGCATTTT.

CDR3 coding DNA: TGTGCCAGCAGCTTAACTAGCGGGAGAACAGATACGCAGTATTTT. Translated: CASSLTSGRTDTQYF. The genes are TRBV7-2 and TRBJ2-3; 11 bases are a match to TRBD2. The CDR3 loop spans 15 amino acids. CDR1 and CDR2 from the germline V gene are SGHTA and FQGNSA. After removal of 2 bases from V and 3 bases from J, the junction contained 1 base not matched to a gene.

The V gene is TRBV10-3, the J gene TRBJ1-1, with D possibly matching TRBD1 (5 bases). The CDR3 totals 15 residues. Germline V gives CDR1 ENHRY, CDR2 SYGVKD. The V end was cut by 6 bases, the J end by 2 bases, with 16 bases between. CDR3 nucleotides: TGTGCCATCAGGACAGAAGAGGTCCTTAACACTGAAGCTTTCTTT. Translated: CAIRTEEVLNTEAFF.

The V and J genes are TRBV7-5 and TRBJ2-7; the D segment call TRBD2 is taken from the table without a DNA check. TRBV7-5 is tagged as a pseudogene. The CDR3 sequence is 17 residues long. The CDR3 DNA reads TGTGCCAGAAGTTGTGGACTAGCGGAATTGAGCTCCTACGAGCAGTACTTC. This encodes CARSCGLAELSSYEQYF.

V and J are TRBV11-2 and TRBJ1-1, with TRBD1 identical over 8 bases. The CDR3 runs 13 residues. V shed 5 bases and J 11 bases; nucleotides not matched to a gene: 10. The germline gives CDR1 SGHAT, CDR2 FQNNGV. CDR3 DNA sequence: TGTGCCAGCAGCGCGGACAGGGCGCTGTGTGCTTTCTTT. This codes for CASSADRALCAFF.

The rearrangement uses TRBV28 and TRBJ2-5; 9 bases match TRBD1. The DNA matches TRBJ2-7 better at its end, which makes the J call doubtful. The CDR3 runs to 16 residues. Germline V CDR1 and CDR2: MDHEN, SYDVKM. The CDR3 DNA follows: TGTGCCAGCAGTTCCCCAGGGACAGGGAGCTCCTACGAGCAGTACTTC. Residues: CASSSPGTGSSYEQYF.

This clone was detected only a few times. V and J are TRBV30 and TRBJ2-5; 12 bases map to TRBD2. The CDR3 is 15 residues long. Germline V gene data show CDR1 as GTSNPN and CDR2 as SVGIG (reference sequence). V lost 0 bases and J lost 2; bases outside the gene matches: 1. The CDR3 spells CAWSVGTSGQETQYF. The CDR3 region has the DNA TGTGCCTGGAGTGTAGGGACTAGCGGGCAAGAGACCCAGTACTTC. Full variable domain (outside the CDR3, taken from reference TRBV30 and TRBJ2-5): SQTIHQWPATLVQPVGSPLSLECTVEGTSNPNLYWYRQAAGRGLQLLFYSVGIGQISSEVPQNLSASRPQDRQFILSSKKLLLSDSGFYLCAWSVGTSGQETQYFGPGTRLLVL.

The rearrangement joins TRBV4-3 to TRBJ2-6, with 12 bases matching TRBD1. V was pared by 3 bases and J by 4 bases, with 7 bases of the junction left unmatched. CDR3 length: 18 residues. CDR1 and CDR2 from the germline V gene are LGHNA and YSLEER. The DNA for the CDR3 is TGCGCCAGCAGCCAGGGACAGGGGGCAGTATTGGGGGCCAACGTCCTGACTTTC. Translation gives CASSQGQGAVLGANVLTF.

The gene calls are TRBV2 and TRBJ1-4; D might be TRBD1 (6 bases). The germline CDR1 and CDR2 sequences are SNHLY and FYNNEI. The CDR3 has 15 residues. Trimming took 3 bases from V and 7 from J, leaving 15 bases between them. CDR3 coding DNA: TGTGCCAGCAGTGAGGGGGGGCGTAGTTCTGAAAAACTGTTTTTT. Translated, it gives CASSEGGRSSEKLFF.

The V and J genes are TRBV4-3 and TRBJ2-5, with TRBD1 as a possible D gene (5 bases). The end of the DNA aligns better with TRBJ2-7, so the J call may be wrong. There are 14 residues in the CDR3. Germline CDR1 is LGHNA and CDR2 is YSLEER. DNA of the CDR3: TGCGCCAGCAGCCAAGACAGGGTAAACTACGAGCAGTACTTC. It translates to CASSQDRVNYEQYF.

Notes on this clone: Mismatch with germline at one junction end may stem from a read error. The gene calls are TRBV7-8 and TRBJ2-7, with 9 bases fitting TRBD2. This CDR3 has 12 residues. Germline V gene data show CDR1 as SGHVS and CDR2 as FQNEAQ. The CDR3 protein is CASSLAGDEQYF. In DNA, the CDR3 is TGTGCCAGTAGCTTAGCGGGAGACGAGCAGTACTTC.

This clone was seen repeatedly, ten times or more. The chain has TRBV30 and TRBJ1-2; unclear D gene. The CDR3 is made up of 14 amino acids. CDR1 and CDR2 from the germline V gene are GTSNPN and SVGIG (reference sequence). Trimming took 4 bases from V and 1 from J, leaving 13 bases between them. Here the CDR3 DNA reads TGTGCCTGGACCAACTGGGAGTTTAACTATGGCTACACCTTC. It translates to CAWTNWEFNYGYTF.

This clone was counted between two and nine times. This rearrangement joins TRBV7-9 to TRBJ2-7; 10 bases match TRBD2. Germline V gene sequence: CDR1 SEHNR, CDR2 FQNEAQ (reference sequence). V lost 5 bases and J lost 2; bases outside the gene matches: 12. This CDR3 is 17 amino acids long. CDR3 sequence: CASSHPIRTSGTYEQYF. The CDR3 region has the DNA TGTGCCAGCAGCCACCCGATTCGGACTAGCGGAACCTACGAGCAGTACTTC.

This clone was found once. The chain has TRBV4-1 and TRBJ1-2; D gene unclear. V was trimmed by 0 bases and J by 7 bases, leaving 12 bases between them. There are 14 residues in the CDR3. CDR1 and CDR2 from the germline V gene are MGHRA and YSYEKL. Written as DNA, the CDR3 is TGCGCCAGCAGCCAAGAACGAAGCGGGGTTGGCTACACCTTC. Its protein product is CASSQERSGVGYTF.

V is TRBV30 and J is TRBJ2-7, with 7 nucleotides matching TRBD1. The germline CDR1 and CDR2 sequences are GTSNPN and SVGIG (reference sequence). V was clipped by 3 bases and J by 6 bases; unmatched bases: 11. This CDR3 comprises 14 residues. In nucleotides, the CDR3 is TGTGCCTGGAGCCATAGGAGGAACAGGGGCGAGCAGTACTTC. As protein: CAWSHRRNRGEQYF.

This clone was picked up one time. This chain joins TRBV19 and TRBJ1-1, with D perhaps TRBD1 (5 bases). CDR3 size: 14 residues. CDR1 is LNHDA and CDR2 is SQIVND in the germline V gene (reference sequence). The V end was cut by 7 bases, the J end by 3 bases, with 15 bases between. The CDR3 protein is CASTPEGEDTEAFF. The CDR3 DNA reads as TGTGCCAGTACCCCCGAAGGGGAGGACACTGAAGCTTTCTTT. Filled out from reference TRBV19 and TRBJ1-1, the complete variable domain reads DGGITQSPKYLFRKEGQNVTLSCEQNLNHDAMYWYRQDPGQGLRLIYYSQIVNDFQKGDIAEGYSVSREKKESFPLTVTSAQKNPTAFYLCASTPEGEDTEAFFGQGTRLTVV.

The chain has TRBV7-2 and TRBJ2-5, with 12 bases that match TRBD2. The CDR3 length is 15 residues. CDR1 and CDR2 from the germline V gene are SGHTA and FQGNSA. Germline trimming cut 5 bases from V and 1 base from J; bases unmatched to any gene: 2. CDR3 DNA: TGTGCCAGCAGCCGGACTAGCGGGACCCAAGAGACCCAGTACTTC. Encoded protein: CASSRTSGTQETQYF.

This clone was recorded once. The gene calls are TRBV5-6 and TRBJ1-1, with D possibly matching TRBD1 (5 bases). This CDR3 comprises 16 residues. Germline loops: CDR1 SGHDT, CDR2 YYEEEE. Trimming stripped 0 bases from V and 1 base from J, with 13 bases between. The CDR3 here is CASSLVQGQGNTEAFF. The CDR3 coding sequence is TGTGCCAGCAGCTTGGTCCAAGGGCAGGGGAACACTGAAGCTTTCTTT. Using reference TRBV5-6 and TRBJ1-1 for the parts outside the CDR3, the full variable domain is DAGVTQSPTHLIKTRGQQVTLRCSPKSGHDTVSWYQQALGQGPQFIFQYYEEEERQRGNFPDRFSGHQFPNYSSELNVNALLLGDSALYLCASSLVQGQGNTEAFFGQGTRLTVV.

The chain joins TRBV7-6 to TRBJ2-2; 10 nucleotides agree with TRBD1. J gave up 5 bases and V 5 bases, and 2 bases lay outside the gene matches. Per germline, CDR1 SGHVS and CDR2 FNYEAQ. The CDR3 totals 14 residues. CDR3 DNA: TGTGCCAGCAGCCGGACAGGGGGGACCGGGGAGCTGTTTTTT. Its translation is CASSRTGGTGELFF. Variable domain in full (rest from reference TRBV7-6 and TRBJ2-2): GAGVSQSPRYKVTKRGQDVALRCDPISGHVSLYWYRQALGQGPEFLTYFNYEAQQDKSGLPNDRFSAERPEGSISTLTIQRTEQRDSAMYRCASSRTGGTGELFFGEGSRLTVL.

This chain's CDR3 is CAWSVPGGLAGVWARTQYF. DNA of the CDR3: TGTGCCTGGAGTGTACCCGGGGGACTAGCGGGAGTTTGGGCCCGGACCCAGTACTTC. The chain is built from TRBV30 and TRBJ2-5; 14 bases map to TRBD2. This CDR3 contains 19 residues. Germline assignment: CDR1 GTSNPN and CDR2 SVGIG (reference sequence). Losses at the gene ends were 0 bases for V and 7 bases for J; bases not matched to a gene: 16. Complete variable domain (other parts from reference TRBV30 and TRBJ2-5): SQTIHQWPATLVQPVGSPLSLECTVEGTSNPNLYWYRQAAGRGLQLLFYSVGIGQISSEVPQNLSASRPQDRQFILSSKKLLLSDSGFYLCAWSVPGGLAGVWARTQYFGPGTRLLVL.

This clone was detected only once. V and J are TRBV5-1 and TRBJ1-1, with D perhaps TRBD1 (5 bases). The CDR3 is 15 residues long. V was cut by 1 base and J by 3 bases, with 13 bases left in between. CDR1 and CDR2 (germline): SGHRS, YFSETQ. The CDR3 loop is CASSLLGRGDTEAFF. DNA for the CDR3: TGCGCCAGCAGCTTGTTGGGAAGGGGTGACACTGAAGCTTTCTTT.

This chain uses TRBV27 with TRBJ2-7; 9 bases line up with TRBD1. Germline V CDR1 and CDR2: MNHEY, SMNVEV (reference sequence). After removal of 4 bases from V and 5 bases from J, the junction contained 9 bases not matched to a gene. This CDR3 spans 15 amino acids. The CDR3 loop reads CASSSPRTGDDEQYF. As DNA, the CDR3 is TGTGCCAGCAGTTCCCCCCGGACAGGGGATGACGAGCAGTACTTC.

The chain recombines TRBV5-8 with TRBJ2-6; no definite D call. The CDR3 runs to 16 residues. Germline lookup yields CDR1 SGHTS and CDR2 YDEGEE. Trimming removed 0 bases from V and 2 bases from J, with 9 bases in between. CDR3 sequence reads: CASSLAAATGANVLTF. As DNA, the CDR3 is TGTGCCAGCAGCTTGGCCGCAGCGACTGGGGCCAACGTCCTGACTTTC.

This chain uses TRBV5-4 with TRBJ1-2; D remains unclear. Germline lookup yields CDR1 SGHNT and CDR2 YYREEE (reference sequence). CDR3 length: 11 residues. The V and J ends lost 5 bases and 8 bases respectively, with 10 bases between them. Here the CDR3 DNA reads TGTGCCAGCAGGGGCGACCTCGGCTACACCTTC. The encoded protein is CASRGDLGYTF.

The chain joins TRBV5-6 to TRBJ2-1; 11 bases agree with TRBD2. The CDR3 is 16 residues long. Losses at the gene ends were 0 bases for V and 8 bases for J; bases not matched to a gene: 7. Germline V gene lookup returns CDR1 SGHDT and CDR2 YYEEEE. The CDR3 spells CASSLVPTSGTDEQFF. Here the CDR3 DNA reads TGTGCCAGCAGCTTGGTTCCGACTAGCGGGACCGATGAGCAGTTCTTC.

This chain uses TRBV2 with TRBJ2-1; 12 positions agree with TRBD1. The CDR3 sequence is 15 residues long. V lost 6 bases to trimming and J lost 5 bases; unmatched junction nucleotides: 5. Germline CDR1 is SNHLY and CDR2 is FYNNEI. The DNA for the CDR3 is TGTGCCAGCAGCCGGGACAGGGGGCTTCACAATGAGCAGTTCTTC. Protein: CASSRDRGLHNEQFF.